This section outlines one TCR beta chain sequence together with its context. The CDR3 consists of 19 residues. V trimming: 1 base; J trimming: 6 bases; junction bases outside the gene matches: 15. Germline CDR1 reads SGHTA; CDR2 reads FQGTGA. Enrolled during active infection, Seattle patients were then followed longitudinally. Source study methods: Nucleated cell number was recorded as an estimate derived from reference gene primer amplification. Assay used: immunoSEQ multiplex PCR; TCRdb lists only in-frame clones, some missing. V, J and clone size are those of that table, while D and trimming were read from the DNA. The data contain about 76,000 clones, around 83% of them singletons. These data belong to a study of blood T cell repertoires in COVID-19. About the study: Spain, Italy and the United States supplied samples that represented acute and convalescent COVID-19. T cells, B-cell-depleted T cells, or PBMCs provided the cDNA or gDNA that served as material.

This chain joins TRBV7-3 and TRBJ2-2; TRBD2 matches at 9 bases. Source material: peripheral blood. The receptor comes from a man aged 55 to 70 with COVID-19, enrolled during active disease. The CDR3 region has the DNA TGTGCCAGCAGCTTAAAAGCGCCCGGGACTAGCTCTTTAGCCGGGGAGCTGTTTTTT. The encoded protein is CASSLKAPGTSSLAGELFF.